This record looks at one T cell receptor (beta chain) sequence and its context. Repertoires were generated with immunoSEQ multiplex PCR, while TCRdb's copy carries only in-frame clones and drops some. The sample yields roughly 280,000 clones, roughly 86% seen once. The V gene lost 1 base and the J gene lost 8 bases, with 9 bases spanning the gap. In germline, CDR1 is SGHTA, CDR2 FQGTGA. The CDR3 has 13 amino acids. This record comes from a study of blood T cell repertoires in COVID-19. About the study: Samples taken during acute and convalescent COVID-19 were collected in the United States, Italy and Spain.

This chain links TRBV7-3 with TRBJ1-5; TRBD1 might be the D (5 bases). The sequencing input was peripheral blood. The sequence was obtained from a woman younger than 45 with COVID-19, enrolled during active disease. CDR3 bases: TGTGCCAGCAGCTTAAATCAGGGTGAGCCCCAGCATTTT. Translating gives CASSLNQGEPQHF.